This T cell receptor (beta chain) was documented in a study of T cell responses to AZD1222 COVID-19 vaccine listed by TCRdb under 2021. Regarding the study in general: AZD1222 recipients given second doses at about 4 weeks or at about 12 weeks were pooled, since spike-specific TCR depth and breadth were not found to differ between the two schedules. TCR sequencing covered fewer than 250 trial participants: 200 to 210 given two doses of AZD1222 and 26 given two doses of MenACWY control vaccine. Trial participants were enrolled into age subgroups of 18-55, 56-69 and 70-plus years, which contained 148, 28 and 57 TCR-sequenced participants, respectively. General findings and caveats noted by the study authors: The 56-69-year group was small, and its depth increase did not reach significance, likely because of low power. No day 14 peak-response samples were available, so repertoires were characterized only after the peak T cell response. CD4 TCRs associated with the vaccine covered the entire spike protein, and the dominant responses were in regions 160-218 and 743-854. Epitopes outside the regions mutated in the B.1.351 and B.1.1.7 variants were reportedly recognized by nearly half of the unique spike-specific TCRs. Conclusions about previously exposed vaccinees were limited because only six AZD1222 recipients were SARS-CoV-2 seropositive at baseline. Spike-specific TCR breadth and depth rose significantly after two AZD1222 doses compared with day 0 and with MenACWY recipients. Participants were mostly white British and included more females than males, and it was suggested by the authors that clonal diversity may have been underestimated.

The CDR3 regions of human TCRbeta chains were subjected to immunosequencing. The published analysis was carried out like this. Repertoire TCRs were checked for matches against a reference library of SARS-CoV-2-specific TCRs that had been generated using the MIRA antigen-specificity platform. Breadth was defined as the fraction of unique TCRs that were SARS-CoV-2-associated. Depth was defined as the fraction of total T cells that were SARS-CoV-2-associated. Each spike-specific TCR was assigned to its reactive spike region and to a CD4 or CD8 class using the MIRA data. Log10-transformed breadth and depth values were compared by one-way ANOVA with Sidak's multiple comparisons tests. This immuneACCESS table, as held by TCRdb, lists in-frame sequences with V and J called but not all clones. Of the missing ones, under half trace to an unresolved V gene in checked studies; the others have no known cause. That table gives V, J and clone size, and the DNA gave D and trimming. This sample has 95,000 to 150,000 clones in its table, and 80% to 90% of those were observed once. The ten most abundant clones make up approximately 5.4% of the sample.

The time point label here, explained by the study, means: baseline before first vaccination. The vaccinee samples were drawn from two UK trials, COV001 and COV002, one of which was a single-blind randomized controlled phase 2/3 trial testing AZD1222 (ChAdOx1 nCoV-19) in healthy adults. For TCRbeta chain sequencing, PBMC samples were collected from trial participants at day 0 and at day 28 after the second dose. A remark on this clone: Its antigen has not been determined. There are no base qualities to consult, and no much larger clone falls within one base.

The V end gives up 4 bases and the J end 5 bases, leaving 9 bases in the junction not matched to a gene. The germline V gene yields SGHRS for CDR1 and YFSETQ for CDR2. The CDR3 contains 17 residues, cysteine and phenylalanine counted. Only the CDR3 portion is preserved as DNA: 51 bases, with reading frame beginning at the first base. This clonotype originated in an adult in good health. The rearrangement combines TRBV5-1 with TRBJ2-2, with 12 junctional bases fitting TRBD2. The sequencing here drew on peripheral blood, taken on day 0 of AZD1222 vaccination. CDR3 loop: CASSRNQLAGGTGELFF. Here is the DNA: TGCGCCAGCAGCCGAAACCAGCTAGCGGGAGGGACCGGGGAGCTGTTTTTT.